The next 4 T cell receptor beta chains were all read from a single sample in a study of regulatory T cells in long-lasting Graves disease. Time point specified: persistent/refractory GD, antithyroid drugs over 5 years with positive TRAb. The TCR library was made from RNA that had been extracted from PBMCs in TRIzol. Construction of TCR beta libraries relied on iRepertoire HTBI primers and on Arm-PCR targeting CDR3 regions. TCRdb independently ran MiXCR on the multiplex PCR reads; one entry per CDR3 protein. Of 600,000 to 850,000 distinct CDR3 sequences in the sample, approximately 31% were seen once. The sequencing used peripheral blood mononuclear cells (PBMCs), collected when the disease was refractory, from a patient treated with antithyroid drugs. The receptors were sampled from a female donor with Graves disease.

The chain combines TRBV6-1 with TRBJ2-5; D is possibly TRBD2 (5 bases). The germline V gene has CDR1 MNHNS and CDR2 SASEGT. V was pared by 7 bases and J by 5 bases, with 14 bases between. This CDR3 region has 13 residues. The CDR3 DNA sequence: TGTGCCAGCAATCGAGGGCTGGGGGAGACCCAGTACTTC. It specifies CASNRGLGETQYF.

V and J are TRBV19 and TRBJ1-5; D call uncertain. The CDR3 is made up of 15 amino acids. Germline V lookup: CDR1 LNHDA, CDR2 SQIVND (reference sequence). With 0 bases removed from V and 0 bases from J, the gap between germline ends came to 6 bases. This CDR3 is CASSIDTVSNQPQHF. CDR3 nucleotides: TGTGCCAGTAGTATAGACACAGTTAGCAATCAGCCCCAGCATTTT.

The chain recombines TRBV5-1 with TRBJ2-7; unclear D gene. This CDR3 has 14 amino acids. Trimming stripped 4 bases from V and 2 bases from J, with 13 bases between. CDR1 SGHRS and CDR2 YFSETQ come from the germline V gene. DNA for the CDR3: TGCGCCAGCAGCGTCGCGGAAGACACCTACGAGCAGTACTTC. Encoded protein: CASSVAEDTYEQYF.

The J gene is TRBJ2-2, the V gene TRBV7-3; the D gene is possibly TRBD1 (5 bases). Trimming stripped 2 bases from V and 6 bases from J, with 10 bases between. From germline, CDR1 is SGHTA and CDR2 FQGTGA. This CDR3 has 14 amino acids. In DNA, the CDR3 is TGTGCCAGCAGCTTAGCAGGGTTTTCCGGGGAGCTGTTTTTT. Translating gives CASSLAGFSGELFF.